This T cell receptor (beta chain) was obtained from a study of control samples from healthy donors and cancer patients. Assay used: immunoSEQ multiplex PCR; TCRdb lists only in-frame clones, some missing. The sample records about 130,000 clones, around 90% being singletons. V was shortened by 4 bases and J by 4 bases, with 8 bases between the two germline ends. The CDR3 loop spans 13 amino acids. Germline V gene sequence: CDR1 LNHDA, CDR2 SQIVND (reference sequence). The sequencing sample was made of blood. The clonotype was recovered from a man aged 18 to 29 in good health. This chain joins TRBV19 and TRBJ1-5; D might be TRBD1 (5 bases). CDR3 sequence: CASSTDSNQPQHF. The CDR3 DNA reads as TGTGCCAGTAGTACTGACAGTAATCAGCCCCAGCATTTT.